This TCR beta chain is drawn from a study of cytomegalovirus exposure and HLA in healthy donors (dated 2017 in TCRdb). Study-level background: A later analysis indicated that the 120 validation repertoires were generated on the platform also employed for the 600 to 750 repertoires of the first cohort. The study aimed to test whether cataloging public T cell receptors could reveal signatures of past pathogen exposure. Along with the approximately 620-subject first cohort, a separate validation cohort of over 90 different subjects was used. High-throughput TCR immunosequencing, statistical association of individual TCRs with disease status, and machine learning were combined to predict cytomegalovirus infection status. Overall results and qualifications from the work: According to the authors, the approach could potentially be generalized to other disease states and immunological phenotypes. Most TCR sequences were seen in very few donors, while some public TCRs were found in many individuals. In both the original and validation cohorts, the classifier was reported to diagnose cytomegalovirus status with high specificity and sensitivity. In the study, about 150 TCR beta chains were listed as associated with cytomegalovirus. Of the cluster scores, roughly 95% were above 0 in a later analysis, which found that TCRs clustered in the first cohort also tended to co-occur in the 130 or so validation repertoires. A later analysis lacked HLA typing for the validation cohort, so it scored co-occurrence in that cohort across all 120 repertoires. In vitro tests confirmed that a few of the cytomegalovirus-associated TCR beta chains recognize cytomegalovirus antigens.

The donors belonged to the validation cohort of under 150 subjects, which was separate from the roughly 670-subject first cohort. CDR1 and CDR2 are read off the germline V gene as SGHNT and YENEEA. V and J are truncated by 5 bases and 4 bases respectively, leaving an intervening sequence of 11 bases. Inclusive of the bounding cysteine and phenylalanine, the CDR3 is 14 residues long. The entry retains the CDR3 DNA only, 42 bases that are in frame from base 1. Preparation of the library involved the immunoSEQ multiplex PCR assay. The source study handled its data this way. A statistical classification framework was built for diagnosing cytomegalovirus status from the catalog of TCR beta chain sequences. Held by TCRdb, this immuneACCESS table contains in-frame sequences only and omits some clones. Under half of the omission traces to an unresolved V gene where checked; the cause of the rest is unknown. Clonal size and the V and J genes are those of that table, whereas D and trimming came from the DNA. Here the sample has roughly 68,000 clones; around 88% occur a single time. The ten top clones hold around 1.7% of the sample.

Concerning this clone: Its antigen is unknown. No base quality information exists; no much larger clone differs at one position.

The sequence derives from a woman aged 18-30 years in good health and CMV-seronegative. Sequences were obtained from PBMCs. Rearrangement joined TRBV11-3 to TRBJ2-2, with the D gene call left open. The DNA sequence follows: TGTGCCAGCAGCCAAAGACTGGGCACCGGGGAGCTGTTTTTT. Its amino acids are CASSQRLGTGELFF.